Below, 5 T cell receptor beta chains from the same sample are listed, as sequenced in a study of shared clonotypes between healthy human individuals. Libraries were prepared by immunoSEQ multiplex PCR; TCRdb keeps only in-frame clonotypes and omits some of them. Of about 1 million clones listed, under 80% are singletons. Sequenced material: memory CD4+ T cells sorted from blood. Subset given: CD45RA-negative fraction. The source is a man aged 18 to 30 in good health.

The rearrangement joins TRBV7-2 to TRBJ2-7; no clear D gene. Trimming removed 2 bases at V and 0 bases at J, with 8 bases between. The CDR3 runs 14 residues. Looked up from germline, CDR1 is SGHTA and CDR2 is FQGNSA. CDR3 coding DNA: TGTGCCAGCAGCTTACAATCAAGCTCCTACGAGCAGTACTTC. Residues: CASSLQSSSYEQYF.

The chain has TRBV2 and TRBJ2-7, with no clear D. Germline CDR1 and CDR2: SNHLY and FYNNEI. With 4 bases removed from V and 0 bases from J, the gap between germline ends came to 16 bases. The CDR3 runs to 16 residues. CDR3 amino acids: CASSGWEHGASYEQYF. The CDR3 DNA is TGTGCCAGCAGTGGATGGGAACACGGCGCCTCCTACGAGCAGTACTTC.

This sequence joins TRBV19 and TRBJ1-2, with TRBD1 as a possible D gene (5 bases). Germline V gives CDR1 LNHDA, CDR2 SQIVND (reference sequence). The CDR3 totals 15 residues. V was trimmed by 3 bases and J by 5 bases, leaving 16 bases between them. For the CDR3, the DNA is TGTGCCAGTAGTATCAGCGGGGCAGGTGTTTATGGCTACACCTTC. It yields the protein CASSISGAGVYGYTF.

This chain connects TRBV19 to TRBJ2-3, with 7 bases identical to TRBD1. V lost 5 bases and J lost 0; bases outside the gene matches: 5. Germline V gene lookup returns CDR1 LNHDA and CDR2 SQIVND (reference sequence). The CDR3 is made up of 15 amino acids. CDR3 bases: TGTGCCAGTAGTCCGGGACAGACTAGCACAGATACGCAGTATTTT. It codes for CASSPGQTSTDTQYF.

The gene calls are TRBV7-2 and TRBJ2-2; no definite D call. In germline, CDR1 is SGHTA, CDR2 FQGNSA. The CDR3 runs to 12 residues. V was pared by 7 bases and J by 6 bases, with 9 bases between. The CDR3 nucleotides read TGTGCCAGCACCCTTGATCCCGGGGAGCTGTTTTTT. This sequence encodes CASTLDPGELFF.